The rows below give T cell receptor beta chains drawn from one sample of a study of regulatory T cells in long-lasting Graves disease. TCRdb reprocessed the multiplex PCR reads with MiXCR, giving one entry per CDR3 protein. The sample carries a few hundred thousand distinct CDR3 sequences, 12% recorded once. These sequences were also reported in another study, on T cells in Graves' hyperthyroidism and ophthalmopathy.

The specimen was peripheral blood mononuclear cells (PBMCs), collected at new diagnosis, from a patient treated with antithyroid drugs. The receptors come from a young woman with Graves disease. Each CDR3 is given with its conserved first and last residue. A D gene is named only where the DNA matches it firmly. Expanded clones get a size class; other rows say once, few or many, or leave the size out.

TRBJ2-5	.	TRBV29-1	.	CSVEGGRNQETQYF	TGCAGCGTTGAGGGAGGACGGAACCAAGAGACCCAGTACTTC
TRBJ2-1	TRBD1	TRBV5-1	many	CASALDRGRNEQFF	TGCGCCAGCGCCTTGGACAGGGGTCGGAATGAGCAGTTCTTC
TRBJ2-7	.	TRBV3-1	.	CASGKQERGEQYF	TGTGCCAGCGGCAAGCAAGAGAGGGGCGAGCAGTACTTC
TRBJ2-5	.	TRBV6-1	many	CASKKSTQETQYF	TGTGCCAGCAAAAAATCAACCCAAGAGACCCAGTACTTC
TRBJ2-1	.	TRBV2	many	CASIADAYNEQFF	TGTGCCAGCATAGCGGACGCCTACAATGAGCAGTTCTTC
TRBJ2-2	.	TRBV27	few	CASTRAIDLENTGELFF	TGTGCCAGCACTAGGGCTATTGATCTTGAAAACACCGGGGAGCTGTTTTTT
TRBJ2-1	TRBD2	TRBV2	many	CASRETSGRWYEQFF	TGTGCCAGCAGGGAAACTAGCGGGAGATGGTATGAGCAGTTCTTC
TRBJ2-3	.	TRBV5-1	few	CASSEDIADTQYF	TGCGCCAGCAGCGAGGACATCGCAGATACGCAGTATTTT
TRBJ1-2	.	TRBV7-2	many	CASSFNPGGRRAYGYTF	TGTGCCAGCAGCTTTAATCCCGGTGGCCGCCGTGCCTATGGCTACACCTTC
TRBJ1-2	.	TRBV6-1	many	CASSQDRRGYTF	TGTGCCAGCAGTCAGGACCGGAGGGGCTACACCTTC
TRBJ2-5	.	TRBV5-1	.	CASSLASRAGQETQYF	TGCGCCAGCAGCTTGGCATCGCGGGCAGGGCAAGAGACCCAGTACTTC
TRBJ2-2	TRBD1	TRBV5-6	.	CASSLDLGQGNTGELFF	TGTGCCAGCAGCTTGGATCTCGGACAGGGGAACACCGGGGAGCTGTTTTTT
TRBJ2-1	TRBD2	TRBV20-1	few	CSARDRGRGGPGGEQFF	TGCAGTGCTAGAGACAGGGGACGGGGGGGCCCTGGGGGTGAGCAGTTCTTC
TRBJ2-2	.	TRBV19	many	CASSIPWAEGSTGELFF	TGTGCCAGTAGTATCCCTTGGGCGGAGGGAAGCACCGGGGAGCTGTTTTTT
TRBJ2-5	TRBD1	TRBV7-8	many	CASSLAGQGQETQYF	TGTGCCAGCAGCTTAGCGGGACAGGGCCAAGAGACCCAGTACTTC
TRBJ2-7	TRBD2	TRBV13	many	CASSPRTSGRYEQYF	TGTGCCAGCAGCCCACGGACTAGCGGGAGATACGAGCAGTACTTC
TRBJ1-5	.	TRBV27	many	CASSLRGGGNQPQHF	TGTGCCAGCAGTTTAAGAGGAGGAGGCAATCAGCCCCAGCATTTT
TRBJ1-1	TRBD1	TRBV5-1	many	CASTLGYVGTGGTEAFF	TGCGCCAGCACCCTAGGGTACGTCGGAACAGGGGGCACTGAAGCTTTCTTT
TRBJ2-2	TRBD1	TRBV28	.	CASASYRGLTGELFF	TGTGCCAGCGCTTCCTACAGGGGGCTTACCGGGGAGCTGTTTTTT
TRBJ1-6	.	TRBV5-4	many	CASSLEGRYNSPLHF	TGTGCCAGCAGCTTGGAGGGACGTTATAATTCACCCCTCCACTTT
TRBJ2-7	.	TRBV20-1	many	CSASIWDRERVGNYEQYF	TGCAGTGCTAGTATATGGGACCGGGAACGTGTGGGGAACTACGAGCAGTACTTC
TRBJ2-1	.	TRBV6-1	many	CASIRGGFSYNEQFF	TGTGCCAGTATCAGGGGGGGCTTCTCCTACAATGAGCAGTTCTTC
TRBJ2-2	.	TRBV7-3	many	CASSLFRGNTGELFF	TGTGCCAGCAGCTTATTTCGGGGGAACACCGGGGAGCTGTTTTTT
TRBJ2-2	.	TRBV6-5	many	CASSYSTYSGELFF	TGTGCCAGCAGTTACTCGACCTATTCCGGGGAGCTGTTTTTT
TRBJ1-1	.	TRBV7-2	many	CASSLEFREAFF	TGTGCCAGCAGCTTAGAGTTCAGGGAAGCTTTCTTT
TRBJ2-1	.	TRBV19	many	CASSGLAGPLYNEQFF	TGTGCCAGTAGTGGTCTGGCGGGACCCCTCTACAATGAGCAGTTCTTC
TRBJ1-5	.	TRBV12-3/TRBV12-4	many	CASSFSPRRPQHF	TGTGCCAGCAGTTTTTCCCCACGCCGGCCCCAGCATTTT
TRBJ1-1	.	TRBV5-1	many	CASRPGWGQNTEAFF	TGCGCCAGCAGGCCTGGGTGGGGACAGAACACTGAAGCTTTCTTT
TRBJ1-1	.	TRBV4-1	many	CASSQPNRAFF	TGCGCCAGCAGCCAGCCGAACCGGGCTTTCTTT
TRBJ1-5	.	TRBV11-2	once	CASSPTAYRNQPQHF	TGTGCCAGCAGCCCGACGGCGTATAGAAATCAGCCCCAGCATTTT
TRBJ1-4	.	TRBV12-3/TRBV12-4	many	CASSLGTDNEKLFF	TGTGCCAGCAGTTTAGGGACAGATAATGAAAAACTGTTTTTT
TRBJ2-7	.	TRBV29-1	.	CSAHLGGREQYF	TGCAGCGCCCATTTAGGGGGGCGCGAGCAGTACTTC
TRBJ1-2	.	TRBV5-8	few	CASSSPGTQTRNYGYTF	TGTGCCAGCAGCTCTCCCGGGACCCAAACTAGGAACTATGGCTACACCTTC
TRBJ2-3	.	TRBV6-2/TRBV6-3	many	CASSPRGGADTQYF	TGTGCCAGCAGTCCCCGAGGAGGGGCAGATACGCAGTATTTT
TRBJ1-1	.	TRBV7-9	.	CASSPGGGTEAFF	TGTGCCAGCAGCCCTGGCGGGGGGACTGAAGCTTTCTTT
TRBJ2-1	.	TRBV6-2/TRBV6-3	few	CASSLTGPSYNEQFF	TGTGCCAGCAGTTTGACAGGCCCTTCCTACAATGAGCAGTTCTTC
TRBJ2-1	TRBD2	TRBV6-5	many	CASSYSGTSGFGAQFF	TGTGCCAGCAGTTACTCCGGGACTAGCGGGTTTGGTGCGCAGTTCTTC
TRBJ2-7	.	TRBV11-3	many	CASSFGSEQYF	TGTGCCAGCAGCTTTGGGAGCGAGCAGTACTTC
TRBJ2-7	TRBD2	TRBV27	many	CASSGTSGSLSYEQYF	TGTGCCAGCAGTGGGACTAGCGGGTCCCTCTCCTACGAGCAGTACTTC
TRBJ2-5	.	TRBV12-3/TRBV12-4	.	CASSLYEGRETQYF	TGTGCCAGCAGTTTATACGAGGGGCGGGAGACCCAGTACTTC